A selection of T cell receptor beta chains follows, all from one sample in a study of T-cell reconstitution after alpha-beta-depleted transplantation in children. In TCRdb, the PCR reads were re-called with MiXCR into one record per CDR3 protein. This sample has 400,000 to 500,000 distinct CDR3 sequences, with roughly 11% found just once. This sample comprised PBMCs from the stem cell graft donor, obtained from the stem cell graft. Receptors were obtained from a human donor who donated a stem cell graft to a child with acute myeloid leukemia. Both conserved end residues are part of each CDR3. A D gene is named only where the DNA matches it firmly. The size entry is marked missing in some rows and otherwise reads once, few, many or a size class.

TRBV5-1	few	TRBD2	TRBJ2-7	CASTTSGRAGEQYF	TGCGCCAGCACCACTAGCGGGAGGGCCGGCGAGCAGTACTTC
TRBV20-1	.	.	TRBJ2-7	CSARDTHGTEAYEQYF	TGCAGTGCTAGAGATACCCACGGGACTGAGGCCTACGAGCAGTACTTC
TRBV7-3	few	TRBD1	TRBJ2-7	CASSAGQGPYEQYF	TGTGCCAGCAGCGCGGGACAGGGCCCCTACGAGCAGTACTTC
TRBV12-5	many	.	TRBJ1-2	CASALGGNYGYTF	TGTGCTAGTGCTTTGGGGGGAAACTATGGCTACACCTTC
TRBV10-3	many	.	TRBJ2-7	CAISSRQDYEQYF	TGTGCCATCAGTTCCCGACAGGACTACGAGCAGTACTTC
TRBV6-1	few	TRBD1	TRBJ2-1	CASSPGTVRFF	TGTGCCAGCAGCCCCGGGACAGTGCGGTTCTTC
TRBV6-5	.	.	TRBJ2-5	CASSYAHGSQETQYF	TGTGCCAGCAGTTACGCCCATGGCAGTCAAGAGACCCAGTACTTC
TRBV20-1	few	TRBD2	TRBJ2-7	CSARGDWGLAGAGGEQYF	TGCAGTGCTAGAGGGGACTGGGGACTAGCGGGAGCAGGGGGCGAGCAGTACTTC
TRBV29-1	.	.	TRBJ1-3	CSAAIPTGKRGNTIYF	TGCAGCGCTGCAATCCCCACTGGTAAAAGGGGAAACACCATATATTTT
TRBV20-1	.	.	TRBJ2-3	CSPVGAGSTDTQYF	TGCAGCCCCGTGGGGGCGGGGAGCACAGATACGCAGTATTTT
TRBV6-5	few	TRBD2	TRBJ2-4	CASSYGLAGAKNIQYF	TGTGCCAGCAGTTACGGACTAGCGGGAGCCAAAAACATTCAGTACTTC
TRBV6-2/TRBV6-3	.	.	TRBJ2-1	CASSQLHEQFF	TGTGCCAGCAGCCAGCTTCATGAGCAGTTCTTC
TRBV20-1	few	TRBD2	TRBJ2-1	CSARDLAAAGGWEAYNEQFF	TGCAGTGCTAGAGATCTTGCGGCGGCGGGGGGCTGGGAGGCCTACAATGAGCAGTTCTTC
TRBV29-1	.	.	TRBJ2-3	CSVGGVSDTQYF	TGCAGCGTTGGGGGAGTGTCGGATACGCAGTATTTT
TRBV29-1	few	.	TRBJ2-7	CSVAILGEQYF	TGCAGCGTTGCCATTCTGGGAGAGCAGTACTTC
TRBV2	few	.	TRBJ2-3	CASTAIPSTDTQYF	TGTGCCAGCACCGCCATACCGAGCACAGATACGCAGTATTTT
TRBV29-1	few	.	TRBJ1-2	CSVEDFGWSGAGGYGYTF	TGCAGCGTTGAAGATTTTGGGTGGTCCGGGGCTGGGGGCTATGGCTACACCTTC
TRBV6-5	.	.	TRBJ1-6	CASSYSISPLNSPLHF	TGTGCCAGCAGTTACTCGATATCCCCACTTAATTCACCCCTCCACTTT
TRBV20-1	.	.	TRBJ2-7	CSATEGAYEQYF	TGCAGTGCTACCGAGGGGGCCTACGAGCAGTACTTC
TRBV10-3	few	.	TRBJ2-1	CAISEFAEEESNEQFF	TGTGCCATCAGTGAGTTCGCGGAAGAGGAAAGCAATGAGCAGTTCTTC
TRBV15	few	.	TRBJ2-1	CATEASDRAEQFF	TGTGCCACCGAGGCTAGCGATCGGGCTGAGCAGTTCTTC
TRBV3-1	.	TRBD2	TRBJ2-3	CASAASGITDTQYF	TGTGCCTCCGCCGCTAGCGGGATCACAGATACGCAGTATTTT
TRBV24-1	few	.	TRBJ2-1	CATSDLANNEQFF	TGTGCCACCAGTGATTTGGCGAACAATGAGCAGTTCTTC
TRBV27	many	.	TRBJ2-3	CASTPISRADTQYF	TGTGCCAGCACCCCGATTTCTAGGGCAGATACGCAGTATTTT
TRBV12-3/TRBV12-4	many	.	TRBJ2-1	CASTGYNEQFF	TGTGCCAGCACGGGGTACAATGAGCAGTTCTTC
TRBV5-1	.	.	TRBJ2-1	CASSLGVAAFNEQFF	TGCGCCAGCAGCTTGGGAGTAGCGGCTTTCAATGAGCAGTTCTTC
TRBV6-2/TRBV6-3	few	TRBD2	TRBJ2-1	CASRSGTSGSGAF	TGTGCCAGCAGATCCGGGACTAGCGGGAGCGGAGCCTTC
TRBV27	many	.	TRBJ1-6	CASSEDSLSSYNSPLHF	TGTGCCAGCAGTGAGGACAGTCTGAGCTCCTATAATTCACCCCTCCACTTT
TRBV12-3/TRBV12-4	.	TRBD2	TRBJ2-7	CASSAREPRDYYSYEQYF	TGTGCCAGCAGTGCCCGCGAGCCTCGGGACTACTATTCCTACGAGCAGTACTTC
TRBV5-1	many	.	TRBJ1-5	CASSLAPDQPQHF	TGTGCCAGCAGCTTAGCGCCCGATCAGCCCCAGCATTTT
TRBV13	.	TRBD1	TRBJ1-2	CASSPRTGPNYGYTF	TGTGCCAGCAGCCCGCGGACAGGCCCTAACTATGGCTACACCTTC
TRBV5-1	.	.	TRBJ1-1	CASSLGPGEAFF	TGCGCCAGCAGCTTGGGGCCGGGTGAAGCTTTCTTT
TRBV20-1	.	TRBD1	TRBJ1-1	CSARVGGTGGTEAFF	TGCAGTGCTAGAGTAGGAGGGACAGGGGGCACTGAAGCTTTCTTT
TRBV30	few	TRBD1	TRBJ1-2	CAWRTTGQGGGYTF	TGTGCCTGGAGGACAACGGGACAGGGTGGGGGCTACACCTTC
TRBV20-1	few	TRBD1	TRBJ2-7	CSAREPGQVFYEQYF	TGCAGTGCTAGGGAACCCGGACAGGTTTTCTACGAGCAGTACTTC
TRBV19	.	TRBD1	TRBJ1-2	CASKLADRGHGYTF	TGTGCCAGTAAACTCGCGGACAGGGGGCATGGCTACACCTTC
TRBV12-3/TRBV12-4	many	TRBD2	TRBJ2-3	CASSTRAGGSTDTQYF	TGTGCCAGCAGTACCCGAGCGGGAGGGAGCACAGATACGCAGTATTTT
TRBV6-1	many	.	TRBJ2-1	CASSASDTRAEEQFF	TGTGCCAGCAGTGCCTCGGACACCCGAGCGGAAGAGCAGTTCTTC
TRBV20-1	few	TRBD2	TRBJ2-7	CSARDGTSDYEQYF	TGCAGTGCTAGAGATGGTACTAGCGACTACGAGCAGTACTTC
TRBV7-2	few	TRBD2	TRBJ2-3	CASSLLSGGATDTQYF	TGTGCCAGCAGCTTGCTTAGCGGGGGGGCAACAGATACGCAGTATTTT
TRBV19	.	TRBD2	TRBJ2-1	CASNSGTSGTPPYNEQFF	TGTGCCAGTAACTCCGGGACTAGCGGAACCCCTCCCTACAATGAGCAGTTCTTC
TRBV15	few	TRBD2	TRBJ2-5	CATSRDRLAGGGTQYF	TGTGCCACCAGCAGAGATCGGCTAGCGGGAGGCGGGACCCAGTACTTC
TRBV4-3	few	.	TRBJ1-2	CASSQPGTDGYTF	TGCGCCAGCAGCCAGCCAGGGACCGATGGCTACACCTTC
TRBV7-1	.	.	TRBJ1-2	CASSAVGGWNGYTF	TGTGCCAGCAGCGCAGTCGGGGGCTGGAATGGCTACACCTTC
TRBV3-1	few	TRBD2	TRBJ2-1	CASSHSGRLNEQFF	TGTGCCAGCAGCCACAGCGGGAGGTTAAATGAGCAGTTCTTC
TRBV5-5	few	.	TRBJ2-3	CASSPLLAYTDTQYF	TGTGCCAGCAGCCCTTTACTAGCCTACACAGATACGCAGTATTTT
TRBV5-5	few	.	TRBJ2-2	CASSFTLATGELFF	TGTGCCAGCAGCTTCACCTTAGCGACCGGGGAGCTGTTTTTT
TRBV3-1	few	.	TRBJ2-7	CASSPDRGSRSYEQYF	TGTGCCAGCAGCCCTGATCGGGGGAGCCGCTCCTACGAGCAGTACTTC
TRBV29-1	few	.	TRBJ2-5	CSVDGQQGTETQYF	TGCAGCGTGGACGGACAGCAGGGTACAGAGACCCAGTACTTC
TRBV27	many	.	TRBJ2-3	CASSLGLGTQYF	TGTGCCAGCAGTTTGGGGTTGGGTACGCAGTATTTT
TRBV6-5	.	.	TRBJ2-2	CASSPSVTGELFF	TGTGCCAGCAGTCCCTCGGTAACCGGGGAGCTGTTTTTT
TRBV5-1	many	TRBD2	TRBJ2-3	CASSGGLESDTQYF	TGCGCCAGCAGCGGAGGACTAGAATCTGATACGCAGTATTTT